A single T cell receptor (beta chain) is shown here with its context. These data are taken from a study of blood T cells in healthy people across ages. Per germline, CDR1 MGHDK and CDR2 SYGVNS. CDR3 length: 15 residues. Between the trimmed V and J ends, which lost 7 bases and 5 bases, there was a span of 20 bases. The second PCR ran about 6 to 11 cycles with a sample-barcoded 5' primer and J-beta primers. MiXCR was run by TCRdb on the 5' RACE reads, yielding one entry per CDR3 protein. In the table there are about 780,000 distinct CDR3 sequences, 62% of which are singletons. The source of this sequence is a man aged 25 to 40 in good health. This chain links TRBV25-1 with TRBJ2-5; possibly TRBD2 for D (6 bases). The sequenced material came from blood. The CDR3 DNA is TGTGCCAGCAAACGGGAGAGTCCGGTGGGGGAGACCCAGTACTTC. It encodes CASKRESPVGETQYF.